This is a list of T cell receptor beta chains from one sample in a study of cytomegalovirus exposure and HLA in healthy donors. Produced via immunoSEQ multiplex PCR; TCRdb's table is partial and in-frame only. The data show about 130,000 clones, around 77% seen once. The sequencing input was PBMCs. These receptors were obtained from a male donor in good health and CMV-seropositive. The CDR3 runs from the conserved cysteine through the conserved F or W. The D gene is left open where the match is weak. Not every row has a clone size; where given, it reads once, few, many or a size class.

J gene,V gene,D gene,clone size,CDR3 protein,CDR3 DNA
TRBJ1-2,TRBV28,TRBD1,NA,CASVSRGRVYGYTF,TGTGCCAGCGTCTCCAGGGGGCGCGTGTATGGCTACACCTTC
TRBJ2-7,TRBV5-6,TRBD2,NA,CASSLASGGPARVQYF,TGTGCCAGCAGCTTGGCTAGCGGGGGCCCTGCGAGAGTGCAGTACTTC
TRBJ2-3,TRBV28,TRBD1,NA,CASSLDRAIYTDTQYF,TGTGCCAGCAGTTTAGACAGGGCGATATACACAGATACGCAGTATTTT
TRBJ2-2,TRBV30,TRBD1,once,CAWSVSGGTGELFF,TGTGCCTGGAGTGTTTCAGGGGGCACCGGGGAGCTGTTTTTT
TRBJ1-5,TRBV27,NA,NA,CASRPQDTYSNQPQHF,TGTGCCAGCAGGCCTCAGGACACTTATAGCAATCAGCCCCAGCATTTT
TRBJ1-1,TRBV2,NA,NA,CATIRGGFTEAFF,TGTGCCACCATAAGGGGGGGCTTCACTGAAGCTTTCTTT
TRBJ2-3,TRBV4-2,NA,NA,CASSRSVRDEDSTDTQYF,TGTGCCAGCAGCAGGAGTGTCAGGGATGAAGATAGCACAGATACGCAGTATTTT
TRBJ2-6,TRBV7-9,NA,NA,CASGGNDRASLAGANVLTF,TGTGCCAGCGGGGGGAACGACAGGGCTTCCCTCGCTGGGGCCAACGTCCTGACTTTC
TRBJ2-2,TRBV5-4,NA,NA,CASSLRQSNTGELFF,TGTGCCAGCAGCTTGAGACAGTCGAACACCGGGGAGCTGTTTTTT
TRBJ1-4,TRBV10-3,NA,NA,CAISESKGANEKLFF,TGTGCCATCAGTGAGTCGAAAGGAGCGAATGAAAAACTGTTTTTT
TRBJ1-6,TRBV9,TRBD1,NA,CASSERQGGGISPLHF,TGTGCCAGCAGCGAAAGACAGGGTGGTGGAATTTCACCCCTCCACTTT
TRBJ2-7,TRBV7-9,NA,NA,CSSSSRGGDGSYEQYF,TGTTCCAGCAGCTCCAGGGGAGGGGACGGCTCCTACGAGCAGTACTTC
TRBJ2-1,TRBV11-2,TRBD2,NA,CASTHTASGGILGGEQFF,TGTGCCAGCACCCACACCGCCAGCGGGGGGATTCTTGGCGGTGAGCAGTTCTTC